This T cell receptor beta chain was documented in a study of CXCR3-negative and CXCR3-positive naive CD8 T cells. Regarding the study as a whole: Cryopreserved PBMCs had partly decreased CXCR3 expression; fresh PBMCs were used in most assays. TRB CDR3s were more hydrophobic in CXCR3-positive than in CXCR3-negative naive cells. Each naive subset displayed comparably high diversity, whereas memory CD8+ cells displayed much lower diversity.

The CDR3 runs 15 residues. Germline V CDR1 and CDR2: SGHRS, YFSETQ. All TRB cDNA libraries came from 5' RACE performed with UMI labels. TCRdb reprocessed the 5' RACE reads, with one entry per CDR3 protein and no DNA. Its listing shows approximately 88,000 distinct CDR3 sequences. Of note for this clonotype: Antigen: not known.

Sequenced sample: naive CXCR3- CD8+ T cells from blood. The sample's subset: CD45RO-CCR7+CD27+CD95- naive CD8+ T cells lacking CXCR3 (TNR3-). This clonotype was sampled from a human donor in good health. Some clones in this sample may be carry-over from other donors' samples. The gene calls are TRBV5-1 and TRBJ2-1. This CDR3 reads CASQDGPSSYNEQFF.